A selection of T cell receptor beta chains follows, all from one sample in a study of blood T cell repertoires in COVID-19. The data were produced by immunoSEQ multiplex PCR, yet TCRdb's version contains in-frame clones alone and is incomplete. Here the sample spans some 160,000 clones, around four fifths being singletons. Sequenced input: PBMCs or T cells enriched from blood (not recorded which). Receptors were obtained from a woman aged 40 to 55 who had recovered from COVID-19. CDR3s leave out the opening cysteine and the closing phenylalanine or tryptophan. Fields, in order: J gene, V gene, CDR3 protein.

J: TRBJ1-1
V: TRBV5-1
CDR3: ASSFSGTANTEAF

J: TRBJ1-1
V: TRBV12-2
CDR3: ASRLTAGGAF

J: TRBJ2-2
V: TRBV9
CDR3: ASSTRTSGGPNTGELF

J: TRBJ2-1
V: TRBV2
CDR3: ASSDRLDSYNEQF

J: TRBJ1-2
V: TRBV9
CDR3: ASSAGTGGYGYT

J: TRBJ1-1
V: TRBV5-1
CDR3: ASSLGEGIGTEAF

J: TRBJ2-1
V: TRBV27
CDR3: ASSRGVAGGNSEQF

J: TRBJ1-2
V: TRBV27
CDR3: ASSVSMRDYGYT

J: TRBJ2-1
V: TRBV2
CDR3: ASSSPPGTRYNEQF

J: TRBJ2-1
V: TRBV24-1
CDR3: ATSDHPTGRGYNEQF

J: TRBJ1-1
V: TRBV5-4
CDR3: ASGLQGMNTEAF

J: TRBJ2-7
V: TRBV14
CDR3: ASSPYLTGDEQY

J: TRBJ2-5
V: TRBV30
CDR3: AWSVRGGETQY

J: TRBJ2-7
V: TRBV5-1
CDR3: ASSPPRTGPLPYEQY

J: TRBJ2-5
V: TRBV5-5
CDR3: ASSYPEWYQETQY

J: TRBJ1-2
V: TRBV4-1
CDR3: ASSQGSGGAGYGYT

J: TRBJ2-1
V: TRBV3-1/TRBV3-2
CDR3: ASSPSRGAGGNEQF

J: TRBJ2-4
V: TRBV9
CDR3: ASSGQGAKNIQY

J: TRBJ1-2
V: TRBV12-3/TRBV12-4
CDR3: ASSEGQGYGYT

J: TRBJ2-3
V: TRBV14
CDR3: ASSQWGLGADTQY

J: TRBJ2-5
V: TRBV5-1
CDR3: ASSLQGGLQETQY

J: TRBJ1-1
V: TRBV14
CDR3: ASSHAWLNTEAF

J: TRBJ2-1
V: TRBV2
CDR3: ASSESSGSYNEQF

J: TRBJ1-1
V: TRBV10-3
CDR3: AISAGQGANTEAF

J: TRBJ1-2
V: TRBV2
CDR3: ASSDTGDYGYT

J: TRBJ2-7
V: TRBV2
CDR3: ASSETPPGTGTYEQY

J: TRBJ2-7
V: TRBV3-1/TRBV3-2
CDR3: ASSLEPRQGGGYEQY

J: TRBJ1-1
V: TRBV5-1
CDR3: ASSLVQGGTEAF

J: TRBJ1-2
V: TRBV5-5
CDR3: ASSLGTGGWGDYGYT

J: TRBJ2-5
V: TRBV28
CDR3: ASSLGLAGGGETQY

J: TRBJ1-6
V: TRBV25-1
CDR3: ASSEPRADPYNSPLH

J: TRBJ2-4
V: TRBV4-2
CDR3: ASSQVRGLAKNIQY

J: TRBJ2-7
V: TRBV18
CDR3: ASSPGTDQY

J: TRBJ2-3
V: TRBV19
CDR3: ASSIGDSSRGQY

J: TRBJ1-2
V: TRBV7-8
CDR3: ASSDPGSLSDYGYT

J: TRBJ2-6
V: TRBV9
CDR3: ASSVNRGAGANVLT

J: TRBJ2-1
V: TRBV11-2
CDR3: ASSLDLVGSNEQF

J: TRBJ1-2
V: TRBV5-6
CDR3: ASSVGGNYGYT

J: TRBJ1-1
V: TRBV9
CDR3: ASSVVVGMGEENTEAF

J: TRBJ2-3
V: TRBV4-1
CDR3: ASSQEPSGAFTRTNTQY

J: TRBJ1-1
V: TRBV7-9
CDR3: ASSRDRMNTEAF

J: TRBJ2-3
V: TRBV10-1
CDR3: ASSEYGRGSTDTQY

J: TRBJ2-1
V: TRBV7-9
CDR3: ASSLVQGGSNEQF

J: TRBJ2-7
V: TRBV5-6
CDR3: ASSPCYEQY

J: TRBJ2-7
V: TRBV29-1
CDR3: SVAVSGSYEQY

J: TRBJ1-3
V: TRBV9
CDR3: ASSVEGQSGNTIY

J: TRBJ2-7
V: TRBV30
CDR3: ACRTGGQY

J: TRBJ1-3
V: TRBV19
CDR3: ASSEQGFTGNTIY

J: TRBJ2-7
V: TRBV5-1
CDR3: ASSLAVGARYEQY

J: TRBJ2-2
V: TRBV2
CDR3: ASSGQGEVSGRELF

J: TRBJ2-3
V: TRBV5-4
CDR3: ASSLYRVGSTDTQY

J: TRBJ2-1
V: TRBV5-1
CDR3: ASSLPRLAGLYNEQF